The 30 T cell receptor beta chains listed next were all sequenced from one sample in a study of T cell responses to AZD1222 COVID-19 vaccine. Generated by immunoSEQ multiplex PCR, the TCRdb table keeps only in-frame clones and is missing some. The table lists approximately 190,000 clones, approximately 90% of them singletons. The material sequenced was peripheral blood, taken on day 0 of AZD1222 vaccination. These receptors were collected from an adult in good health.

The gene calls are TRBV6-1 and TRBJ1-4; D may be TRBD1 (5 bases). Deletions cut 4 bases from V and 3 bases from J, with 18 bases between. Germline V gives CDR1 MNHNS, CDR2 SASEGT. This CDR3 spans 17 amino acids. The CDR3 sequence is CASSGLDVGGSNEKLFF. The CDR3 DNA reads TGTGCCAGCAGTGGGCTTGACGTGGGGGGTTCTAATGAAAAACTGTTTTTT.

The chain carries TRBV19 and TRBJ1-5; D is possibly TRBD1 (5 bases). In germline, CDR1 is LNHDA, CDR2 SQIVND (reference sequence). This CDR3 is built from 15 residues. V was clipped by 3 bases and J by 2 bases, with 11 bases between them. CDR3 in DNA: TGTGCCAGTAGTATGACAGATTGGGGCAATCAGCCCCAGCATTTT. Translating it yields CASSMTDWGNQPQHF.

This chain uses TRBV24-1 with TRBJ1-5; D may be TRBD1 (5 bases). The CDR3 contains 13 residues. CDR1 and CDR2 from the germline V gene are KGHDR and SFDVKD. The germline V and J ends were trimmed by 4 bases and 6 bases, with 9 bases remaining between them. In DNA, the CDR3 is TGTGCCACCAGTGAGGAAAGGGGTCAGCCCCAGCATTTT. Its protein product is CATSEERGQPQHF.

The chain has TRBV5-4 and TRBJ1-1; no reliable D call. The CDR3 consists of 15 residues. The germline V gene has CDR1 SGHNT and CDR2 YYREEE (reference sequence). V lost 4 bases, J lost 0 bases, and 13 bases lay in between. The CDR3 is CASSTEGQMNTEAFF. For the CDR3, the DNA is TGTGCCAGCAGCACGGAGGGTCAGATGAACACTGAAGCTTTCTTT.

In its sample, this clone was seen once. V gene TRBV14 combines with J gene TRBJ2-7, with 9 bases lining up with TRBD2. The V segment lost 3 bases and the J segment 0 bases; nucleotides outside the gene matches: 6. Germline values: CDR1 SGHDN, CDR2 FVKESK. The CDR3 loop spans 16 amino acids. The CDR3 reads CASSHQAGGVSYEQYF. DNA of the CDR3: TGTGCCAGCAGCCACCAAGCGGGGGGAGTCTCCTACGAGCAGTACTTC.

This rearrangement joins TRBV6-5 to TRBJ1-2, with D perhaps TRBD1 (5 bases). The CDR3 has 15 residues. Germline V gives CDR1 MNHEY, CDR2 SVGAGI. V lost 4 bases and J lost 4, with 16 bases in between. The CDR3 bases are TGTGCCAGCAGTTCCGCAACCAGGGAAATCTATGGCTACACCTTC. Its protein product is CASSSATREIYGYTF.

This chain connects TRBV28 to TRBJ1-6; a weak D match, TRBD1 (6 bases). The V gene's germline CDR1 is MDHEN and CDR2 SYDVKM. V dropped 5 bases and J dropped 9 bases, with 23 bases sitting between them. This CDR3 has 17 amino acids. CDR3 sequence reads: CASSLIKGQGTGSPLHF. The CDR3 bases are TGTGCCAGCAGTCTCATAAAGGGCCAGGGGACCGGTTCACCCCTCCACTTT.

J is TRBJ1-5 and V is TRBV19; D uncertain. The CDR3 has 21 residues. Germline V gene data show CDR1 as LNHDA and CDR2 as SQIVND (reference sequence). Between the trimmed V and J ends, which lost 1 base and 0 bases, there was a span of 25 bases. The CDR3 sequence is CASSIGPPRGGSSISNQPQHF. The CDR3 coding sequence is TGTGCCAGTAGTATAGGTCCGCCGCGGGGAGGCTCTAGTATTAGCAATCAGCCCCAGCATTTT.

This rearrangement joins TRBV7-8 to TRBJ1-2; D is possibly TRBD1 (5 bases). CDR3 length equals 14 residues. The V gene's germline CDR1 is SGHVS and CDR2 FQNEAQ. With 4 bases removed from V and 8 bases from J, the gap between germline ends came to 17 bases. DNA for the CDR3: TGTGCCAGCAGCTCCGGAGGGCAGGGAAACGGCTACACCTTC. This gives the protein CASSSGGQGNGYTF.

The chain recombines TRBV29-1 with TRBJ2-7; 8 bases match TRBD1. The CDR3 is 13 residues long. V lost 6 bases to trimming and J lost 3 bases; unmatched junction nucleotides: 7. CDR1 and CDR2 (germline): SQVTM, ANQGSEA. The CDR3: CSVRATGGYEQYF. The CDR3 nucleotides read TGCAGCGTCCGCGCCACAGGGGGCTACGAGCAGTACTTC.

This chain connects TRBV28 to TRBJ1-3; D is undetermined. CDR1 and CDR2 (germline): MDHEN, SYDVKM. Trimming took 5 bases from V and 2 from J, leaving 19 bases between them. This CDR3 region has 17 residues. CDR3 coding DNA: TGTGCCAGCAGTCGTATTGGGGTGGCGGCAGCTGGAAACACCATATATTTT. Its protein product is CASSRIGVAAAGNTIYF.

This chain uses TRBV7-8 with TRBJ1-1, with D hard to call. The CDR3 has 17 amino acids. The germline V and J ends were trimmed by 4 bases and 0 bases, with 18 bases remaining between them. Per germline, CDR1 SGHVS and CDR2 FQNEAQ. The CDR3 sequence: CASSSLRAGRMNTEAFF. The DNA for the CDR3 is TGTGCCAGCAGCTCACTGAGGGCGGGCAGAATGAACACTGAAGCTTTCTTT.

The chain employs TRBV5-1 and TRBJ2-5; possibly TRBD1 or TRBD2 for D (6 bases each). The V and J ends lost 6 bases and 4 bases respectively, with 19 bases between them. There are 15 residues in the CDR3. Germline CDR1 SGHRS, CDR2 YFSETQ. The CDR3 DNA reads as TGCGCCAGCACCCCGGGGTCGGGGGCCAGAGAGACCCAGTACTTC. This sequence encodes CASTPGSGARETQYF.

The chain joins TRBV28 to TRBJ2-7; TRBD1 matches at 7 bases. The CDR3 is 12 amino acids. Germline V gene data show CDR1 as MDHEN and CDR2 as SYDVKM. Trimming cost V 4 bases and J 7 bases; bases outside gene matches: 4. The CDR3, as DNA: TGTGCCAGCAGTTCACCACAGGGGGAGCAGTACTTC. Translation gives CASSSPQGEQYF.

The chain combines TRBV28 with TRBJ1-1, with D uncertain. The length of the CDR3 is 12 residues. V was pared by 6 bases and J by 3 bases, with 8 bases between. Germline V gene data show CDR1 as MDHEN and CDR2 as SYDVKM. The CDR3, as DNA: TGTGCCAGCAGCCTCAGCCACACTGAAGCTTTCTTT. This sequence encodes CASSLSHTEAFF.

The chain's CDR3 is CASGLARDGLYNEQFF. The DNA for the CDR3 is TGTGCTAGTGGTTTGGCCCGGGACGGGCTCTACAATGAGCAGTTCTTC. The rearrangement links TRBV12-5 to TRBJ2-1, with D perhaps given as TRBD1 or TRBD2 (5 bases each). CDR1 LGHNT and CDR2 FRNRAP come from the germline V gene. This CDR3 comprises 16 residues. Trimming removed 1 base at V and 3 bases at J, with 13 bases between.

The gene calls are TRBV14 and TRBJ1-1, with 8 bases that match TRBD1. The germline CDR1 and CDR2 sequences are SGHDN and FVKESK. This CDR3 has 15 amino acids. J lost 4 bases, V lost 2 bases, and 6 bases had no gene match. CDR3 amino acids: CASSQSRTGTTEAFF. DNA of the CDR3: TGTGCCAGCAGCCAATCCCGGACAGGGACCACTGAAGCTTTCTTT.

This chain joins TRBV9 and TRBJ1-1, with D unclear. The CDR3 contains 13 residues. Deletions cut 0 bases from V and 4 bases from J, with 7 bases between. Germline V gives CDR1 SGDLS, CDR2 YYNGEE. CDR3: CASSVEVSTEAFF. CDR3 bases: TGTGCCAGCAGCGTAGAGGTCTCCACTGAAGCTTTCTTT.

The J gene is TRBJ2-3, the V gene TRBV10-3, with 10 positions matching TRBD2. Trimming cost V 5 bases and J 0 bases; bases outside gene matches: 11. The CDR3 is made up of 18 amino acids. Germline V lookup: CDR1 ENHRY, CDR2 SYGVKD. CDR3 coding DNA: TGTGCCATCAGTTTGACTAGCGGGCAGGTATCTAGCACAGATACGCAGTATTTT. This sequence encodes CAISLTSGQVSSTDTQYF.

The V and J genes are TRBV18 and TRBJ1-2; 7 bases align to TRBD1. Unmatched junction bases numbered 9, after V lost 2 bases and J lost 6 bases. CDR3 length: 15 amino acids. From germline, CDR1 is KGHSH and CDR2 LQKENI. CDR3 sequence reads: CASSPGQEVRHGYTF. The CDR3 DNA reads TGTGCCAGCTCACCAGGACAGGAGGTTCGCCATGGCTACACCTTC.

This rearrangement joins TRBV4-1 to TRBJ2-7, with 8 bases matching TRBD1. CDR3 size: 16 residues. V shed 1 base, J shed 3 bases, and the junction held 8 bases outside the gene matches. Germline V gene lookup returns CDR1 MGHRA and CDR2 YSYEKL. This CDR3 is CASSQVRTGRGYEQYF. CDR3 nucleotide sequence: TGCGCCAGCAGCCAAGTGCGGACAGGGAGAGGCTACGAGCAGTACTTC.

This chain uses TRBV4-2 with TRBJ2-2; 9 bases align to TRBD2. CDR1 is LGHNA and CDR2 is YNFKEQ in the germline V gene. There are 17 residues in the CDR3. The V segment lost 4 bases and the J segment 5 bases; nucleotides outside the gene matches: 11. The CDR3 protein is CASSPGSLAGSTGELFF. DNA for the CDR3: TGTGCCAGCAGCCCTGGTTCTCTAGCGGGGTCGACCGGGGAGCTGTTTTTT.

The chain has TRBV9 and TRBJ2-5; a possible D gene is TRBD2 (5 bases). The CDR3 loop spans 14 amino acids. Trimming took 4 bases from V and 3 from J, leaving 13 bases between them. The germline V gene has CDR1 SGDLS and CDR2 YYNGEE. CDR3 in DNA: TGTGCCAGCAGCCCTTGGGGTAGCGAAGAGACCCAGTACTTC. This sequence encodes CASSPWGSEETQYF.

V is TRBV7-8 and J is TRBJ1-1; 8 bases align to TRBD1. The V and J ends lost 5 bases and 1 base, in that order; junction bases with no gene match: 6. Germline loops: CDR1 SGHVS, CDR2 FQNEAQ. This CDR3 has 15 residues. In DNA form, the CDR3 reads TGTGCCAGCAGCCGAGGGGACAGGCGGAACACTGAAGCTTTCTTT. Its translation: CASSRGDRRNTEAFF.

The V and J genes are TRBV2 and TRBJ1-6; no firm D call. The CDR3 is made up of 12 amino acids. From germline, CDR1 is SNHLY and CDR2 FYNNEI. V lost 3 bases and J 11 bases, leaving 8 bases between the germline ends. The CDR3, as DNA: TGTGCCAGCAGTGACGGTGGCGCACCCCTCCACTTT. As protein: CASSDGGAPLHF. Variable domain in full (rest from reference TRBV2 and TRBJ1-6): EPEVTQTPSHQVTQMGQEVILRCVPISNHLYFYWYRQILGQKVEFLVSFYNNEISEKSEIFDDQFSVERPDGSNFTLKIRSTKLEDSAMYFCASSDGGAPLHFGNGTRLTVT.

The chain combines TRBV10-3 with TRBJ2-7; no clear D gene. Germline CDR1 and CDR2: ENHRY and SYGVKD. This CDR3 has 11 amino acids. V was pared by 10 bases and J by 6 bases, with 13 bases between. CDR3 sequence reads: CATEKGSEQYF. In DNA, the CDR3 is TGTGCCACCGAGAAGGGATCCGAGCAGTACTTC.

This chain uses TRBV27 with TRBJ1-4, with D unresolved. The CDR3 has 16 residues. Trimming stripped 2 bases from V and 3 bases from J, with 13 bases between. CDR1 MNHEY and CDR2 SMNVEV come from the germline V gene (reference sequence). CDR3: CASSLRGGSPNEKLFF. The DNA of the CDR3 is TGTGCCAGCAGTTTACGGGGAGGATCCCCTAATGAAAAACTGTTTTTT.

V gene TRBV9 combines with J gene TRBJ1-3; D unclear. The ends were cut back, 0 bases at V and 4 bases at J, with 8 bases in the middle. CDR1 and CDR2 from the germline V gene are SGDLS and YYNGEE. The CDR3 length is 14 residues. In DNA, the CDR3 is TGTGCCAGCAGCGTAGGTGGTTTCGGAAACACCATATATTTT. This codes for CASSVGGFGNTIYF. The full variable domain, in which reference TRBV9 and TRBJ1-3 provide the parts outside the CDR3, is DSGVTQTPKHLITATGQRVTLRCSPRSGDLSVYWYQQSLDQGLQFLIQYYNGEERAKGNILERFSAQQFPDLHSELNLSSLELGDSALYFCASSVGGFGNTIYFGEGSWLTVV.

This clone appeared a single time. This chain links TRBV18 with TRBJ2-1, with a tentative D call TRBD2 (6 bases). Germline V CDR1 and CDR2: KGHSH, LQKENI. CDR3 size: 13 residues. V was cut by 6 bases and J by 7 bases, with 13 bases left in between. The CDR3 spells CASSHGGGNEQFF. The CDR3 DNA follows: TGTGCCAGCTCCCATGGAGGAGGGAATGAGCAGTTCTTC.

V and J are TRBV6-5 and TRBJ2-7; a weak D match, TRBD2 (5 bases). CDR3 length: 13 residues. Germline values: CDR1 MNHEY, CDR2 SVGAGI. With 6 bases removed from V and 4 bases from J, the gap between germline ends came to 13 bases. The CDR3 nucleotides are TGTGCCAGCAGCGCCCACTCGGGGTACGAGCAGTACTTC. This translates into CASSAHSGYEQYF.